What follows are 9 T cell receptor beta chains derived from one specimen sequenced in a study of CD8+ T cells in alopecia areata. Sequencing templates came from extracted RNA that was reverse transcribed into cDNA. Measured with immunoSEQ multiplex PCR; TCRdb has only the in-frame clones, and not every one. Of some 130,000 clones listed, around 50% are singletons. Sequencing used CD4+ T cells sorted from blood, obtained at week 0. These receptors all come from a human donor with alopecia areata.

CDR3 sequence: CASSLSRSSGANVLTF. The CDR3 DNA reads TGTGCCAGCAGCTTATCCAGGTCCTCTGGGGCCAACGTCCTGACTTTC. This sequence joins TRBV7-3 and TRBJ2-6; D call uncertain. Germline V lookup: CDR1 SGHTA, CDR2 FQGTGA. CDR3 length equals 16 residues. V lost 2 bases and J 0 bases, leaving 8 bases between the germline ends.

V usage is TRBV7-2 and J usage is TRBJ1-1; D is unclear. The germline CDR1 and CDR2 sequences are SGHTA and FQGNSA. CDR3 length: 14 amino acids. V was shortened by 5 bases and J by 1 base, with 11 bases between the two germline ends. The CDR3 DNA sequence: TGTGCCAGCAGCCCCCGCTCGGGGAACACTGAAGCTTTCTTT. This sequence encodes CASSPRSGNTEAFF.

This clone turned up a few times. The chain uses TRBV4-3 and TRBJ2-3, with unresolved D. Trimming took 0 bases from V and 0 from J, leaving 13 bases between them. The CDR3 sequence is 17 residues long. Germline lookup yields CDR1 LGHNA and CDR2 YSLEER. CDR3 in DNA: TGCGCCAGCAGCCAAGATCAAATAGGGTTTAGCACAGATACGCAGTATTTT. It yields the protein CASSQDQIGFSTDTQYF.

The chain couples TRBV7-9 to TRBJ1-1, with 7 bases identical to TRBD1. Germline-derived CDR1 and CDR2 are SEHNR and FQNEAQ (reference sequence). V lost 0 bases and J lost 6; bases outside the gene matches: 7. The CDR3 totals 15 residues. Here the CDR3 reads CASSLALTGHAEAFF. The DNA for the CDR3 is TGTGCCAGCAGCTTAGCGCTGACAGGGCACGCTGAAGCTTTCTTT.

V usage is TRBV5-1 and J usage is TRBJ2-1, with TRBD1 as a possible D gene (5 bases). This CDR3 comprises 15 residues. CDR1 is SGHRS and CDR2 is YFSETQ in the germline V gene. V was trimmed by 2 bases and J by 4 bases, leaving 13 bases between them. The CDR3 bases are TGCGCCAGCAGCTTAGGCCAGGGCCTTTACAATGAGCAGTTCTTC. This gives the protein CASSLGQGLYNEQFF.

The sample holds a few counts of this clone. The rearrangement links TRBV29-1 to TRBJ2-5; D not resolved. V was trimmed by 6 bases and J by 0 bases, leaving 8 bases between them. CDR1 and CDR2 from the germline V gene are SQVTM and ANQGSEA. The CDR3 runs to 12 residues. The CDR3 loop is CSVGLNQETQYF. Here the CDR3 DNA reads TGCAGCGTCGGGTTAAACCAAGAGACCCAGTACTTC.

The chain is built from TRBV6-5 and TRBJ1-3; no firm D call. Germline CDR1 reads MNHEY; CDR2 reads SVGAGI. This CDR3 comprises 14 residues. The V end was cut by 2 bases, the J end by 4 bases, with 9 bases between. CDR3 coding DNA: TGTGCCAGCAGTTACAAACCCCGCGGAAACACCATATATTTT. Protein sequence: CASSYKPRGNTIYF.

The V gene is TRBV7-2, the J gene TRBJ2-5; 7 nucleotides agree with TRBD2. The CDR3 totals 15 residues. The ends lost 3 bases at V and 5 bases at J; junction bases unmatched: 9. The V gene's germline CDR1 is SGHTA and CDR2 FQGNSA. CDR3 amino acids: CASSFSPGRAETQYF. The CDR3, as DNA: TGTGCCAGCAGCTTTTCCCCAGGGAGGGCGGAGACCCAGTACTTC.

This clone came up once. This chain connects TRBV25-1 to TRBJ2-4; D may be TRBD1 (6 bases). This CDR3 comprises 14 residues. V dropped 3 bases and J dropped 4 bases, with 10 bases sitting between them. Germline CDR1 reads MGHDK; CDR2 reads SYGVNS. The CDR3 protein is CASSEPGDKNIQYF. The CDR3 DNA is TGTGCCAGCAGTGAGCCAGGGGATAAAAACATTCAGTACTTC.